One and the same sample provided the 11 T cell receptor beta chains below, sequenced in a study of human T cells and chemical hapten exposure. Time point given: patch test 1, 2 weeks after DPC sensitization. Treatment given: therapeutic diphenylcyclopropenone sensitization with weekly scalp DPC. TCRdb called the RACE reads again in MiXCR, with one record for every CDR3 protein. The sample holds 75,000 to 95,000 distinct CDR3 sequences, about 12% seen once. The input for sequencing was whole blood, taken in connection with sensitization to the hapten diphenylcyclopropenone (DPC). The receptors stem from a woman aged 60-75 years with alopecia areata. Some clones in this sample may be carry-over from other donors' samples.

The chain employs TRBV29-1 and TRBJ1-1; the D gene is possibly TRBD1 (6 bases). Trimming took off 3 bases at V and 6 bases at J, with 8 bases between the two ends. Germline V gene data show CDR1 as SQVTM and CDR2 as ANQGSEA. The CDR3 is 11 amino acids. The DNA of the CDR3 is TGCAGCGTTGACAGGGGCGCTGAAGCTTTCTTT. It translates to CSVDRGAEAFF.

Many counts were recorded for this clonotype. The chain uses TRBV6-4 and TRBJ2-7; 7 bases are a match to TRBD2. There are 16 residues in the CDR3. The germline gives CDR1 MRHNA, CDR2 SNTAGT. V lost 1 base to trimming and J lost 1 base; unmatched junction nucleotides: 7. In nucleotides, the CDR3 is TGTGCCAGCAGTGACTTTGGATGGGGGGGGTCCTACGAGCAGTACTTC. Amino acid sequence: CASSDFGWGGSYEQYF.

V and J are TRBV10-3 and TRBJ2-4, with unresolved D. Germline V gene data show CDR1 as ENHRY and CDR2 as SYGVKD. V lost 0 bases and J 0 bases, leaving 3 bases between the germline ends. The CDR3 runs 14 residues. The CDR3 region is CAISESVAKNIQYF. The CDR3 coding sequence is TGTGCCATCAGTGAGTCTGTAGCCAAAAACATTCAGTACTTC.

This clonotype was found many times. The chain combines TRBV7-2 with TRBJ2-7, with 7 positions matching TRBD1. This CDR3 comprises 15 residues. Losses at the gene ends were 1 base for V and 0 bases for J; bases not matched to a gene: 3. Germline values: CDR1 SGHTA, CDR2 FQGNSA. CDR3 loop: CASSLGGGNSYEQYF. The CDR3 DNA reads as TGTGCCAGCAGCTTAGGAGGGGGCAACTCCTACGAGCAGTACTTC. The variable domain in full, with the rest retrieved from reference TRBV7-2 and TRBJ2-7, is GAGVSQSPSNKVTEKGKDVELRCDPISGHTALYWYRQSLGQGLEFLIYFQGNSAPDKSGLPSDRFSAERTGGSVSTLTIQRTQQEDSAVYLCASSLGGGNSYEQYFGPGTRLTVT.

About this clonotype itself: Since a much larger clone is just one base distant, this may be a read error. V and J are TRBV11-2 and TRBJ1-3; D is uncertain. Germline lookup yields CDR1 SGHAT and CDR2 FQNNGV. The CDR3 sequence is 15 residues long. The CDR3 DNA reads TGTGTCAGCAGCATCCGGGCCCTCTCTGGAAACACCATATATTTT. This codes for CVSSIRALSGNTIYF.

This clonotype has only a few counts. The chain links TRBV20-1 to TRBJ2-1; no firm D call. Germline V lookup: CDR1 DFQATT, CDR2 SNEGSKA (reference sequence). Trimming left V 5 bases short and J 4 bases short, with 21 bases between. There are 16 residues in the CDR3. The CDR3 region has the DNA TGCAGTGCTGCAGGCAATACGTTTAACTCGTACAATGAGCAGTTCTTC. Translated, it gives CSAAGNTFNSYNEQFF.

The chain recombines TRBV13 with TRBJ2-3; D possibly corresponds to TRBD2 (5 bases). CDR3 length: 15 residues. Germline loops: CDR1 PRHDT, CDR2 FYEKMQ (reference sequence). Trimming cost V 1 base and J 1 base, with 9 bases left between them. The CDR3 sequence is CASSLVGSGTDTQYF. The CDR3 nucleotides read TGTGCCAGCAGCTTAGTGGGTAGCGGCACAGATACGCAGTATTTT.

The chain recombines TRBV20-1 with TRBJ2-7; D remains unclear. V lost 1 base to trimming and J lost 9 bases, with 10 bases between them. There are 11 residues in the CDR3. The V gene's germline CDR1 is DFQATT and CDR2 SNEGSKA (reference sequence). CDR3 protein: CSARAVLGQYF. The DNA for the CDR3 is TGCAGTGCTAGAGCCGTTTTAGGGCAGTACTTC.

The chain is built from TRBV7-2 and TRBJ2-2; D remains ambiguous. The V gene's germline CDR1 is SGHTA and CDR2 FQGNSA. Trimming took off 3 bases at V and 0 bases at J, with 11 bases between the two ends. This CDR3 is 16 amino acids long. The CDR3 sequence: CASSFSQLANTGELFF. DNA of the CDR3: TGTGCCAGCAGCTTTTCGCAACTGGCGAACACCGGGGAGCTGTTTTTT.

Concerning this clonotype: A read error may produce the germline difference seen at one junction end. V gene TRBV7-7 combines with J gene TRBJ2-2; 7 bases are a match to TRBD2. CDR1 and CDR2 from the germline V gene are SSHAT and FNYEAQ (reference sequence). CDR3 size: 14 residues. This CDR3 reads CASRAGANTGELFF. CDR3 bases: TGTGCTAGCAGGGCGGGGGCGAACACCGGGGAGCTGTTTTTT.

This clonotype has more than one count but fewer than ten. The CDR3 coding sequence is TGTGCCAGCAGCTCTCAAGACGGTACTGAAGCTTTCTTT. This sequence encodes CASSSQDGTEAFF. J is TRBJ1-1 and V is TRBV7-3; D is uncertain. V lost 4 bases, J lost 5 bases, and 11 bases lay in between. This CDR3 region has 13 residues. The germline V gene has CDR1 SGHTA and CDR2 FQGTGA.